Listed below are T cell receptor beta chains from one sample, sequenced in a study of human T cells and chemical hapten exposure. TCRdb passed the RACE reads through MiXCR, listing each CDR3 protein once. The data contain 350,000 to 400,000 distinct CDR3 sequences, roughly 4.6% of them singletons. Specimen: whole blood, collected in connection with sensitization to the hapten diphenylcyclopropenone (DPC). These receptors were taken from a woman in her 50s with alopecia areata. Some clones in this sample may be carry-over from other donors' samples. The CDR3 runs from the conserved cysteine through the conserved F or W. Each record gives: CDR3 protein, D gene, V gene. D genes are given only for firm matches.

CDR3aa: CASSYEAQGIGEQYF; d_gene: .; v_gene: TRBV6-2/TRBV6-3
CDR3aa: CASSLGTGAHEQFF; d_gene: .; v_gene: TRBV7-2
CDR3aa: CASSQDNNGGLKNIQYF; d_gene: TRBD2; v_gene: TRBV4-2
CDR3aa: CASSSPEGRGETQYF; d_gene: .; v_gene: TRBV12-3/TRBV12-4
CDR3aa: CASSGTGGAGTEAFF; d_gene: TRBD1; v_gene: TRBV5-1
CDR3aa: CASSLGQGLNEQYF; d_gene: .; v_gene: TRBV4-1
CDR3aa: CSASPGGAGEYTDTQYF; d_gene: TRBD2; v_gene: TRBV20-1
CDR3aa: CASSHPETDGEDTQYF; d_gene: .; v_gene: TRBV7-9
CDR3aa: CVSKRAGRTGELFF; d_gene: .; v_gene: TRBV28
CDR3aa: CSARTGQVRSMGYTF; d_gene: .; v_gene: TRBV29-1
CDR3aa: CASSSPGGRGTDTQYF; d_gene: .; v_gene: TRBV6-5
CDR3aa: CASSEAWPAGHYGYTF; d_gene: .; v_gene: TRBV2
CDR3aa: CASRTGGAWGYTF; d_gene: TRBD1; v_gene: TRBV6-6
CDR3aa: CASSDGTGGAYNSPLHF; d_gene: TRBD1; v_gene: TRBV7-6
CDR3aa: CASSEAPTGGTEAFF; d_gene: TRBD1; v_gene: TRBV9
CDR3aa: CASSVVGGTDTQYF; d_gene: .; v_gene: TRBV9
CDR3aa: CATSRAGNTEAFF; d_gene: .; v_gene: TRBV15
CDR3aa: CASSVESAGGNIQYF; d_gene: TRBD2; v_gene: TRBV9
CDR3aa: CASSPLGLGLKGYF; d_gene: .; v_gene: TRBV6-5
CDR3aa: CASSGGILSGNTIYF; d_gene: .; v_gene: TRBV9